A single sample gave rise to the 15 T cell receptor beta chains below, sequenced in a study of cytomegalovirus exposure and HLA in healthy donors. Vbeta (60) and Jbeta (13) primers were used in the PCR. Some clones are missing from TCRdb's copy, which holds only in-frame ones; the method was immunoSEQ multiplex PCR. The repertoire consists of roughly 280,000 clones, with roughly two thirds occurring once and the leading ten covering 2% to 2.5%. The sample comprised PBMCs. The receptors derive from a female donor in good health and CMV-seronegative.

The chain couples TRBV6-5 to TRBJ1-2; TRBD1 agrees at 8 bases. With V trimmed by 7 bases and J by 8 bases, 9 bases remained unmatched. The CDR3 sequence is 13 residues long. Germline V CDR1 and CDR2: MNHEY, SVGAGI. CDR3 nucleotides: TGTGCCAGCACGAAGAGGACAGGGAAGGGCTACACCTTC. The encoded protein is CASTKRTGKGYTF.

The chain links TRBV18 to TRBJ1-2, with 8 nucleotides matching TRBD1. CDR1 is KGHSH, CDR2 LQKENI, per germline. The junction had 12 bases not matched to a gene; V was cut back by 6 bases and J by 6 bases. CDR3 length: 15 residues. CDR3 in DNA: TGTGCCAGCTCCCTCCAGGGGGCCGACCTGGATGGCTACACCTTC. Translating gives CASSLQGADLDGYTF. Full variable domain (remainder filled in from reference TRBV18 and TRBJ1-2): NAGVMQNPRHLVRRRGQEARLRCSPMKGHSHVYWYRQLPEEGLKFMVYLQKENIIDESGMPKERFSAEFPKEGPSILRIQQVVRGDSAAYFCASSLQGADLDGYTFGSGTRLTVV.

The sample holds a few counts of this clone. The genes are TRBV15 and TRBJ2-7; 7 nucleotides agree with TRBD1. This CDR3 region has 16 residues. Germline assignment: CDR1 LNHNV and CDR2 YYDKDF (reference sequence). J gave up 4 bases and V 0 bases, and 9 bases lay outside the gene matches. The CDR3 protein is CATSRDLAGGPYEQYF. The CDR3 nucleotides are TGTGCCACCAGCAGAGATTTGGCAGGGGGACCGTACGAGCAGTACTTC.

This clone appeared a few times. This rearrangement joins TRBV9 to TRBJ2-7; tentatively, D is TRBD2 (5 bases). The CDR3 is 15 residues long. V lost 4 bases, J lost 3 bases, and 17 bases lay in between. Germline lookup yields CDR1 SGDLS and CDR2 YYNGEE. The CDR3 coding sequence is TGTGCCAGCAGCATCGGACTCCTAGAATTCTACGAGCAGTACTTC. Its translation is CASSIGLLEFYEQYF.

This chain connects TRBV6-1 to TRBJ1-1; TRBD1 matches at 9 bases. Germline V CDR1 and CDR2: MNHNS, SASEGT. The CDR3 length is 14 residues. Trimming at V came to 5 bases and at J to 1 base, leaving 2 bases not matched to a gene. DNA of the CDR3: TGTGCCAGCAGTTCGACAGGGGGGAACACTGAAGCTTTCTTT. Translating it yields CASSSTGGNTEAFF.

A few counts support this clone. This rearrangement joins TRBV5-1 to TRBJ2-7; weak D call: TRBD2 (5 bases). V was clipped by 0 bases and J by 0 bases, with 13 bases between them. The CDR3 has 16 amino acids. CDR1 is SGHRS and CDR2 is YFSETQ in the germline V gene. This CDR3 is CASSLALSGNSYEQYF. CDR3 nucleotide sequence: TGCGCCAGCAGCTTGGCCTTGTCGGGAAACTCCTACGAGCAGTACTTC.

V usage is TRBV28 and J usage is TRBJ2-7, with 7 bases fitting TRBD1. V was clipped by 9 bases and J by 2 bases; unmatched bases: 13. Germline V gene lookup returns CDR1 MDHEN and CDR2 SYDVKM. The CDR3 spans 15 residues. The CDR3 DNA follows: TGTGCCAGTTCTACAACCGGGACAGTAACCTACGAGCAGTACTTC. Its protein product is CASSTTGTVTYEQYF.

In this sample, this clone turned up once. The gene calls are TRBV5-1 and TRBJ2-1; maybe TRBD2 (5 bases). This CDR3 is 13 amino acids long. V shed 0 bases and J shed 7 bases, with 8 bases lying between them. Germline CDR1 is SGHRS and CDR2 is YFSETQ. CDR3: CASSLVPGNEQFF. In DNA form, the CDR3 reads TGCGCCAGCAGCTTGGTACCGGGGAATGAGCAGTTCTTC. Based on the CDR3 plus reference TRBV5-1 and TRBJ2-1, the full variable domain is KAGVTQTPRYLIKTRGQQVTLSCSPISGHRSVSWYQQTPGQGLQFLFEYFSETQRNKGNFPGRFSGRQFSNSRSEMNVSTLELGDSALYLCASSLVPGNEQFFGPGTRLTVL.

The genes are TRBV5-4 and TRBJ2-1, with 9 bases matching TRBD1. CDR1 and CDR2 (germline): SGHNT, YYREEE (reference sequence). The trim removed 0 bases at V and 9 bases at J, leaving 4 bases unmatched. The length of the CDR3 is 14 residues. CDR3 sequence (DNA): TGTGCCAGCAGCTTGGGGACAGGGGCGGGTGAGCAGTTCTTC. Amino acid sequence: CASSLGTGAGEQFF.

This clone was picked up a small number of times. The chain has TRBV2 and TRBJ1-5; the D gene is possibly TRBD1 (5 bases). The CDR3 is made up of 14 amino acids. Germline V gene data show CDR1 as SNHLY and CDR2 as FYNNEI. Trimming removed 6 bases from V and 3 bases from J, with 12 bases in between. The CDR3 DNA sequence: TGTGCCAGCAGGATGGCTGGGGCCAATCAGCCCCAGCATTTT. It translates to CASRMAGANQPQHF.

The chain recombines TRBV13 with TRBJ1-3; D might be TRBD1 (6 bases). Trimming took off 0 bases at V and 0 bases at J, with 15 bases between the two ends. The CDR3 runs to 18 residues. The germline CDR1 and CDR2 sequences are PRHDT and FYEKMQ (reference sequence). The CDR3 region has the DNA TGTGCCAGCAGCTTAGGGACAGGCTCACACTTCTCTGGAAACACCATATATTTT. Translation gives CASSLGTGSHFSGNTIYF.

The rearrangement uses TRBV7-6 and TRBJ2-5, with 10 bases lining up with TRBD2. The J call may be faulty, since TRBJ2-7 better matches the DNA end. The CDR3 is 15 amino acids. Germline V CDR1 and CDR2: SGHVS, FNYEAQ. This CDR3 reads CASSLVFGLADEQYF. The CDR3 nucleotides are TGTGCCAGCAGCTTAGTTTTTGGACTAGCGGACGAGCAGTACTTC.

This clone is a singleton in its sample. The chain joins TRBV28 to TRBJ1-5; maybe TRBD1 (5 bases). Looked up from germline, CDR1 is MDHEN and CDR2 is SYDVKM. The V and J ends lost 6 bases and 0 bases respectively, with 12 bases between them. This CDR3 contains 15 residues. The CDR3 loop is CASRTGAYSNQPQHF. CDR3 sequence (DNA): TGTGCCAGCAGAACAGGTGCCTATAGCAATCAGCCCCAGCATTTT.

The rearrangement joins TRBV10-2 to TRBJ1-1; tentatively, D is TRBD1 (6 bases). The CDR3 is made up of 13 amino acids. Germline V lookup: CDR1 WSHSY, CDR2 SAAADI. V was cut by 4 bases and J by 8 bases, with 14 bases left in between. CDR3 in amino acids: CASSGGGGTEAFF. The CDR3 DNA is TGCGCCAGCAGTGGGGGCGGGGGCACCGAAGCTTTCTTT.

The chain is built from TRBV19 and TRBJ2-1, with D perhaps matching TRBD1 (5 bases). Germline CDR1 LNHDA, CDR2 SQIVND (reference sequence). The V gene lost 6 bases and the J gene lost 8 bases, with 11 bases spanning the gap. The CDR3 has 12 amino acids. The CDR3 DNA follows: TGTGCCAGTAGAATAACAGGTGATGAGCAGTTCTTC. It is translated as CASRITGDEQFF.